A selection of T cell receptor beta chains follows, all from one sample in a study of cytotoxic CD8 clonotypes in ibrutinib-treated CLL. Assay: immunoSEQ multiplex PCR; the TCRdb copy retains only in-frame clones and omits some. The data contain about 160,000 clones, roughly 77% of them singletons. This specimen consisted of PBMCs, obtained after 12 months of ibrutinib treatment. These TCRs come from a human donor with chronic lymphocytic leukemia. The CDR3 runs from the conserved cysteine through the conserved F or W. Each record gives: J gene, D gene, clone size, V gene, CDR3 protein, CDR3 DNA. A D gene is named only where the DNA matches it firmly. Clone size, where shown, is once, few, many, or a class for clones that have expanded.

j_gene: TRBJ1-4; d_gene: NA; abundance: NA; v_gene: TRBV28; CDR3aa: CASSITGRIEKLFF; CDR3nt: TGTGCCAGCAGTATAACAGGGAGAATTGAAAAACTGTTTTTT
j_gene: TRBJ2-5; d_gene: NA; abundance: NA; v_gene: TRBV2; CDR3aa: CASLEQETQYF; CDR3nt: TGTGCCAGCCTGGAACAAGAGACCCAGTACTTC
j_gene: TRBJ2-3; d_gene: NA; abundance: NA; v_gene: TRBV7-9; CDR3aa: CASSLFSGNTDTQYF; CDR3nt: TGTGCCAGCAGCTTATTTTCTGGAAACACAGATACGCAGTATTTT
j_gene: TRBJ2-2; d_gene: TRBD2; abundance: NA; v_gene: TRBV19; CDR3aa: CASRASGSTPLNTGELFF; CDR3nt: TGTGCCAGTAGAGCTAGCGGGAGCACCCCGCTCAACACCGGGGAGCTGTTTTTT
j_gene: TRBJ1-3; d_gene: TRBD1; abundance: NA; v_gene: TRBV10-2; CDR3aa: CASSEKAGGLNTIYF; CDR3nt: TGCGCCAGCAGTGAGAAGGCAGGGGGCTTAAACACCATATATTTT
j_gene: TRBJ2-1; d_gene: TRBD2; abundance: once; v_gene: TRBV4-2; CDR3aa: CASSQGAGGRNEQFF; CDR3nt: TGTGCCAGCAGCCAAGGAGCGGGGGGCCGGAATGAGCAGTTCTTC
j_gene: TRBJ2-5; d_gene: NA; abundance: NA; v_gene: TRBV11-2; CDR3aa: CASSPRLGGQWETQYF; CDR3nt: TGTGCCAGCAGCCCCCGTCTGGGGGGTCAGTGGGAGACCCAGTACTTC
j_gene: TRBJ2-1; d_gene: TRBD1; abundance: NA; v_gene: TRBV5-1; CDR3aa: CASSLLTGDVTEQFF; CDR3nt: TGCGCCAGCAGCTTGCTGACAGGGGATGTTACTGAGCAGTTCTTC
j_gene: TRBJ1-2; d_gene: NA; abundance: few; v_gene: TRBV18; CDR3aa: CASSPSGDGYTF; CDR3nt: TGTGCCAGCTCACCGTCAGGGGATGGCTACACCTTC
j_gene: TRBJ1-1; d_gene: NA; abundance: NA; v_gene: TRBV5-6; CDR3aa: CASSLQRSDAFF; CDR3nt: TGTGCCAGCAGCCTCCAGCGCTCGGACGCTTTCTTT
j_gene: TRBJ2-3; d_gene: NA; abundance: NA; v_gene: TRBV10-3; CDR3aa: CAMAGETDTQYF; CDR3nt: TGTGCCATGGCTGGGGAGACAGATACGCAGTATTTT
j_gene: TRBJ2-3; d_gene: TRBD2; abundance: NA; v_gene: TRBV10-1; CDR3aa: CASGGLAGGPCTDTQYF; CDR3nt: TGCGCCAGCGGGGGACTAGCGGGGGGGCCTTGCACAGATACGCAGTATTTT
j_gene: TRBJ2-3; d_gene: TRBD2; abundance: NA; v_gene: TRBV15; CDR3aa: CATSRDVQYFSSGAADTQYF; CDR3nt: TGTGCCACCAGCAGAGATGTTCAGTACTTTTCGAGCGGGGCGGCAGATACGCAGTATTTT
j_gene: TRBJ2-3; d_gene: NA; abundance: NA; v_gene: TRBV7-2; CDR3aa: CASSDSLRLTDTQYF; CDR3nt: TGTGCCAGCAGCGATAGCCTCAGACTGACAGATACGCAGTATTTT
j_gene: TRBJ2-1; d_gene: TRBD1; abundance: few; v_gene: TRBV11-3; CDR3aa: CASSFAQPDRVNEQFF; CDR3nt: TGTGCCAGCAGTTTCGCACAGCCGGACAGGGTAAATGAGCAGTTCTTC
j_gene: TRBJ1-1; d_gene: TRBD1; abundance: NA; v_gene: TRBV5-1; CDR3aa: CASSSTGGEMNTEAFF; CDR3nt: TGCGCCAGCAGCTCAACAGGGGGCGAAATGAACACTGAAGCTTTCTTT
j_gene: TRBJ1-1; d_gene: NA; abundance: NA; v_gene: TRBV5-4; CDR3aa: CASSLGGRANTEAFF; CDR3nt: TGTGCCAGCAGCTTGGGAGGACGGGCGAACACTGAAGCTTTCTTT
j_gene: TRBJ1-3; d_gene: NA; abundance: few; v_gene: TRBV19; CDR3aa: CASSPGIALSGNTIYF; CDR3nt: TGTGCCAGTAGTCCCGGGATTGCTCTCTCTGGAAACACCATATATTTT
j_gene: TRBJ2-2; d_gene: NA; abundance: NA; v_gene: TRBV5-1; CDR3aa: CASSLAPGSPGELFF; CDR3nt: TGCGCCAGCAGCTTGGCACCCGGGAGTCCCGGGGAGCTGTTTTTT
j_gene: TRBJ1-4; d_gene: NA; abundance: NA; v_gene: TRBV28; CDR3aa: CASSRTVNEKLFF; CDR3nt: TGTGCCAGCAGTCGGACAGTTAATGAAAAACTGTTTTTT
j_gene: TRBJ2-5; d_gene: NA; abundance: NA; v_gene: TRBV4-1; CDR3aa: CASSQGLRGLLGETQYF; CDR3nt: TGCGCCAGCAGCCAAGGCCTACGGGGTTTATTAGGGGAGACCCAGTACTTC
j_gene: TRBJ1-2; d_gene: TRBD1; abundance: NA; v_gene: TRBV27; CDR3aa: CASSLRPGGESGYTF; CDR3nt: TGTGCCAGCAGTCTTAGACCAGGGGGCGAATCTGGCTACACCTTC
j_gene: TRBJ1-1; d_gene: NA; abundance: NA; v_gene: TRBV20-1; CDR3aa: CSAASSGAGF; CDR3nt: TGCAGTGCAGCGTCTTCCGGGGCGGGATTT
j_gene: TRBJ2-1; d_gene: TRBD1; abundance: NA; v_gene: TRBV7-9; CDR3aa: CASSIPGQGRYGQFF; CDR3nt: TGTGCCAGCAGCATACCGGGACAGGGACGTTACGGGCAGTTCTTC
j_gene: TRBJ1-2; d_gene: NA; abundance: NA; v_gene: TRBV5-6; CDR3aa: CASSSIRGDYGYTF; CDR3nt: TGTGCCAGCAGTAGCATCAGGGGTGACTATGGCTACACCTTC
j_gene: TRBJ2-1; d_gene: TRBD2; abundance: NA; v_gene: TRBV18; CDR3aa: CASHGGSITDEQFF; CDR3nt: TGTGCCAGCCACGGGGGGAGTATCACCGATGAGCAGTTCTTC
j_gene: TRBJ2-3; d_gene: NA; abundance: NA; v_gene: TRBV19; CDR3aa: CASSIRGGAPNTQYF; CDR3nt: TGTGCCAGTAGTATCCGAGGGGGGGCTCCGAATACGCAGTATTTT
j_gene: TRBJ1-3; d_gene: NA; abundance: NA; v_gene: TRBV7-2; CDR3aa: CASSFLVRPLGNTIYF; CDR3nt: TGTGCCAGCAGCTTTTTAGTCCGTCCGCTTGGAAACACCATATATTTT
j_gene: TRBJ2-7; d_gene: NA; abundance: NA; v_gene: TRBV7-2; CDR3aa: CASSLLRGSGEQYF; CDR3nt: TGTGCCAGCAGCTTGCTCAGGGGATCGGGCGAGCAGTACTTC
j_gene: TRBJ2-3; d_gene: NA; abundance: NA; v_gene: TRBV9; CDR3aa: CASSALVSDTQYF; CDR3nt: TGTGCCAGCAGCGCCCTGGTGTCAGATACGCAGTATTTT
j_gene: TRBJ1-5; d_gene: TRBD1; abundance: NA; v_gene: TRBV7-8; CDR3aa: CASSSSDRGNQPQHF; CDR3nt: TGTGCCAGCAGCTCCTCGGACAGGGGGAATCAGCCCCAGCATTTT
j_gene: TRBJ2-1; d_gene: NA; abundance: NA; v_gene: TRBV5-7; CDR3aa: CASQALTYNEQFF; CDR3nt: TGTGCCTCCCAGGCGCTTACCTACAATGAGCAGTTCTTC
j_gene: TRBJ1-1; d_gene: TRBD1; abundance: NA; v_gene: TRBV19; CDR3aa: CASTRGQENTEAFF; CDR3nt: TGTGCCAGTACCCGAGGACAGGAGAACACTGAAGCTTTCTTT
j_gene: TRBJ2-7; d_gene: TRBD1; abundance: NA; v_gene: TRBV7-9; CDR3aa: CASSLTGGWDEQYF; CDR3nt: TGTGCTAGCAGCCTCACAGGGGGCTGGGACGAGCAGTACTTC
j_gene: TRBJ2-3; d_gene: TRBD1; abundance: NA; v_gene: TRBV5-5; CDR3aa: CASRNDRGTSTDTQYF; CDR3nt: TGTGCCAGCAGAAATGACAGGGGTACTAGCACAGATACGCAGTATTTT
j_gene: TRBJ2-7; d_gene: TRBD2; abundance: NA; v_gene: TRBV28; CDR3aa: CASSSPTSGSSYEQYF; CDR3nt: TGTGCCAGCAGTTCCCCGACTAGCGGGAGCTCCTACGAGCAGTACTTC
j_gene: TRBJ2-5; d_gene: NA; abundance: NA; v_gene: TRBV27; CDR3aa: CASSLRPWGETQYF; CDR3nt: TGTGCCAGCAGTTTAAGACCTTGGGGAGAGACCCAGTACTTC
j_gene: TRBJ2-1; d_gene: TRBD1; abundance: NA; v_gene: TRBV27; CDR3aa: CASSSDEPGTDRVLAEQFF; CDR3nt: TGTGCCAGCAGTTCAGACGAACCGGGGACGGACAGGGTTCTTGCTGAGCAGTTCTTC
j_gene: TRBJ1-3; d_gene: NA; abundance: NA; v_gene: TRBV9; CDR3aa: CASSGLTGGAHTIYF; CDR3nt: TGTGCCAGCAGCGGTTTGACTGGCGGCGCGCACACCATATATTTT
j_gene: TRBJ2-4; d_gene: NA; abundance: NA; v_gene: TRBV27; CDR3aa: CASSSTGMGNIQYF; CDR3nt: TGTGCCAGCAGTTCGACAGGAATGGGGAACATTCAGTACTTC
j_gene: TRBJ2-1; d_gene: TRBD1; abundance: NA; v_gene: TRBV11-2; CDR3aa: CASSSDRTGEQFF; CDR3nt: TGTGCCAGCAGCTCCGACAGGACAGGTGAGCAGTTCTTC
j_gene: TRBJ1-6; d_gene: NA; abundance: NA; v_gene: TRBV6-1; CDR3aa: CASRINSPLHF; CDR3nt: TGTGCCAGCAGGATAAATTCACCCCTCCACTTT